Each of the 22 T cell receptor beta chains below was sequenced from the same sample in a study of identifying expanded T cells in peripheral blood. Only in-frame clones appear in the TCRdb table, and some are missing; sequencing was by immunoSEQ multiplex PCR. The sample has roughly 100,000 clones; approximately 88% are singletons. The source material was blood. The receptor set was obtained from a person aged 18-70 years in good health.

V and J are TRBV18 and TRBJ1-4, with D perhaps TRBD1 (5 bases). Per germline, CDR1 KGHSH and CDR2 LQKENI. V dropped 5 bases and J dropped 0 bases, with 10 bases sitting between them. CDR3 size: 15 residues. CDR3 loop: CASSATRATNEKLFF. DNA for the CDR3: TGTGCCAGCTCAGCAACCAGGGCAACTAATGAAAAACTGTTTTTT.

Written as DNA, the CDR3 is TGCGCCAGCAGCCCGATACCGGGACAGGGTTTCAGCACTGAAGCTTTCTTT. It translates to CASSPIPGQGFSTEAFF. The J gene is TRBJ1-1, the V gene TRBV4-1, with 9 nucleotides matching TRBD1. The V gene end was trimmed by 4 bases and the J gene end by 4 bases; junction bases not matched to a gene: 13. Germline V gives CDR1 MGHRA, CDR2 YSYEKL. The CDR3 runs to 17 residues.

The V gene is TRBV19, the J gene TRBJ2-7; 8 bases line up with TRBD1. Germline CDR1 reads LNHDA; CDR2 reads SQIVND (reference sequence). The CDR3 covers 12 residues. The V gene end was trimmed by 8 bases and the J gene end by 1 base; junction bases not matched to a gene: 1. CDR3: CASGDRSYEQYF. The CDR3 bases are TGTGCCAGTGGGGACAGGTCCTACGAGCAGTACTTC.

This rearrangement joins TRBV5-1 to TRBJ1-1, with D unclear. CDR1 and CDR2 from the germline V gene are SGHRS and YFSETQ. The CDR3 covers 14 residues. Trimming took off 7 bases at V and 5 bases at J, with 18 bases between the two ends. This CDR3 reads CASREDSLKTEAFF. CDR3 in DNA: TGCGCCAGCCGCGAAGACTCCTTAAAAACTGAAGCTTTCTTT.

This rearrangement joins TRBV7-9 to TRBJ1-4; possibly TRBD1 for D (6 bases). This CDR3 has 14 residues. The germline CDR1 and CDR2 sequences are SEHNR and FQNEAQ (reference sequence). The V gene lost 5 bases and the J gene lost 8 bases, with 15 bases spanning the gap. The CDR3 here is CASSLQGPEEKLFF. CDR3 DNA sequence: TGTGCCAGCAGCCTACAGGGACCAGAAGAAAAACTGTTTTTT.

The chain uses TRBV19 and TRBJ2-2; 7 bases agree with TRBD2. V lost 9 bases, J lost 2 bases, and 9 bases stayed unmatched. This CDR3 is built from 15 residues. From germline, CDR1 is LNHDA and CDR2 SQIVND (reference sequence). The CDR3 reads CASGAGRTNTGELFF. The CDR3 DNA follows: TGTGCCAGCGGAGCGGGACGGACCAACACCGGGGAGCTGTTTTTT.

J is TRBJ1-1 and V is TRBV10-3, with D possibly being TRBD1 (5 bases). The length of the CDR3 is 14 residues. Germline CDR1 and CDR2: ENHRY and SYGVKD. Trimming shortened V by 2 bases and J by 9 bases, and 16 bases separated the two germline ends. CDR3 sequence (DNA): TGTGCCATCAGTGAGAGGAGGGGCGCAGAGAAAGCTTTCTTT. Protein product: CAISERRGAEKAFF.

The chain uses TRBV27 and TRBJ1-1; 8 bases match TRBD1. Germline CDR1 MNHEY, CDR2 SMNVEV (reference sequence). V was clipped by 5 bases and J by 0 bases; unmatched bases: 2. The CDR3 is 14 residues long. Here the CDR3 DNA reads TGTGCCAGCAGTGGGGGACAGGTGAACACTGAAGCTTTCTTT. It specifies CASSGGQVNTEAFF.

The J gene is TRBJ2-5, the V gene TRBV19; TRBD1 matches 7 bases. Germline V gene data show CDR1 as LNHDA and CDR2 as SQIVND (reference sequence). The CDR3 has 16 residues. Trimming took 4 bases from V and 2 from J; bases not matched to a gene: 10. The CDR3 loop is CASSSPRDSLQETQYF. In DNA, the CDR3 is TGTGCCAGTAGTAGCCCCCGGGACAGTTTACAAGAGACCCAGTACTTC.

About this clone itself: One junction end does not reproduce the germline sequence, and a read error may be involved. The rearrangement links TRBV7-6 to TRBJ2-7, with 12 bases matching TRBD2. The CDR3 totals 14 residues. Germline V gene sequence: CDR1 SGHVS, CDR2 FNYEAQ. As DNA, the CDR3 is TGTGCCAGCAGCCTAGCGGGAGGGCCCTACGAGCAGTACTTC. This translates into CASSLAGGPYEQYF.

The CDR3 here is CASSLGRDREAFF. DNA for the CDR3: TGTGCCAGCAGCTTAGGCCGGGACAGGGAAGCTTTCTTT. V is TRBV7-2 and J is TRBJ1-1; TRBD1 matches at 8 bases. The CDR3 sequence is 13 residues long. Germline trimming cut 1 base from V and 8 bases from J; bases unmatched to any gene: 3. Germline V gene data show CDR1 as SGHTA and CDR2 as FQGNSA. Drawing the rest from reference TRBV7-2 and TRBJ1-1, the complete variable domain is GAGVSQSPSNKVTEKGKDVELRCDPISGHTALYWYRQSLGQGLEFLIYFQGNSAPDKSGLPSDRFSAERTGGSVSTLTIQRTQQEDSAVYLCASSLGRDREAFFGQGTRLTVV.

The V and J genes are TRBV4-1 and TRBJ2-1, with 9 positions matching TRBD2. The CDR3 sequence is 19 residues long. From germline, CDR1 is MGHRA and CDR2 YSYEKL. V lost 4 bases to trimming and J lost 3 bases; unmatched junction nucleotides: 16. Written as DNA, the CDR3 is TGCGCCAGCAGCCCTCTGGGCCTAGCGGGGAAGGCAAACTACAATGAGCAGTTCTTC. It codes for CASSPLGLAGKANYNEQFF.

V usage is TRBV10-1 and J usage is TRBJ2-3, with 12 nucleotides matching TRBD2. CDR3 length equals 16 residues. Germline-derived CDR1 and CDR2 are WNHNN and SYGVQD (reference sequence). V lost 5 bases and J lost 4; bases outside the gene matches: 7. The DNA for the CDR3 is TGCGCCAGCAGTATGACTAGCGGGAGAAGGGCAGATACGCAGTATTTT. Protein product: CASSMTSGRRADTQYF.

The chain couples TRBV6-1 to TRBJ2-1; no clear D gene. CDR3 size: 12 residues. Germline CDR1 reads MNHNS; CDR2 reads SASEGT. Trimming removed 1 base from V and 10 bases from J, with 8 bases in between. The CDR3 protein is CASSEVGWEQFF. The CDR3 DNA follows: TGTGCCAGCAGTGAAGTTGGGTGGGAGCAGTTCTTC.

This chain uses TRBV19 with TRBJ2-7; TRBD2 aligns across 9 bases. Germline V gene data show CDR1 as LNHDA and CDR2 as SQIVND (reference sequence). This CDR3 spans 15 amino acids. J lost 2 bases, V lost 9 bases, and 11 bases had no gene match. Here the CDR3 reads CASQKQTSGTYEQYF. The CDR3 DNA reads as TGTGCCAGCCAGAAACAGACTAGCGGTACCTACGAGCAGTACTTC.

J is TRBJ2-2 and V is TRBV29-1; D perhaps matches TRBD1 (5 bases). V gave up 0 bases and J gave up 5 bases, with 16 bases separating them. Germline V lookup: CDR1 SQVTM, CDR2 ANQGSEA. The CDR3 is made up of 16 amino acids. As DNA, the CDR3 is TGCAGCGTTGAAGAGGGGAACCCAAGGGGAACCGGGGAGCTGTTTTTT. Encoded protein: CSVEEGNPRGTGELFF.

This chain links TRBV27 with TRBJ2-5; TRBD2 aligns across 8 bases. V was clipped by 3 bases and J by 7 bases; unmatched bases: 10. The length of the CDR3 is 15 residues. Germline V CDR1 and CDR2: MNHEY, SMNVEV (reference sequence). The CDR3 sequence: CASSFLDAGGATQYF. CDR3 bases: TGTGCCAGCAGTTTCCTGGACGCCGGGGGGGCGACCCAGTACTTC.

The chain combines TRBV7-9 with TRBJ2-3, with 12 bases lining up with TRBD2. The CDR3 is 15 residues long. CDR1 SEHNR and CDR2 FQNEAQ come from the germline V gene (reference sequence). Trimming took 5 bases from V and 4 from J; bases not matched to a gene: 4. The CDR3 nucleotides read TGTGCCAGCAGCGCCCGGACTAGCGGGGCAGATACGCAGTATTTT. Translation: CASSARTSGADTQYF.

V and J are TRBV7-9 and TRBJ1-2, with 9 bases identical to TRBD1. V lost 1 base to trimming and J lost 3 bases; unmatched junction nucleotides: 0. The CDR3 spans 14 residues. CDR1 is SEHNR, CDR2 FQNEAQ, per germline (reference sequence). Written as DNA, the CDR3 is TGTGCCAGCAGCTTAGGACAGGGGGACTATGGCTACACCTTC. Translated, it gives CASSLGQGDYGYTF.

The chain couples TRBV2 to TRBJ2-7, with 10 bases aligning to TRBD1. Germline CDR1 reads SNHLY; CDR2 reads FYNNEI. Unmatched junction bases numbered 1, after V lost 3 bases and J lost 2 bases. The CDR3 is 14 amino acids. CDR3 nucleotide sequence: TGTGCCAGCAGTGAGGGGACAGGGGCCTACGAGCAGTACTTC. This translates into CASSEGTGAYEQYF.

J is TRBJ1-5 and V is TRBV19; D not certain. V was shortened by 6 bases and J by 2 bases, with 17 bases between the two germline ends. Germline V gives CDR1 LNHDA, CDR2 SQIVND (reference sequence). The CDR3 is 16 amino acids. In nucleotides, the CDR3 is TGTGCCAGTAGATTCGGAGGGATTTCGGGCAATCAGCCCCAGCATTTT. Translation: CASRFGGISGNQPQHF.

The chain uses TRBV5-1 and TRBJ2-5; 14 bases align to TRBD2. CDR1 is SGHRS, CDR2 YFSETQ, per germline. V trimming: 4 bases; J trimming: 5 bases; junction bases outside the gene matches: 4. The CDR3 length is 15 residues. For the CDR3, the DNA is TGCGCCAGCAGCGGCAGACTAGCGGGAGGGGAGACCCAGTACTTC. Protein: CASSGRLAGGETQYF.